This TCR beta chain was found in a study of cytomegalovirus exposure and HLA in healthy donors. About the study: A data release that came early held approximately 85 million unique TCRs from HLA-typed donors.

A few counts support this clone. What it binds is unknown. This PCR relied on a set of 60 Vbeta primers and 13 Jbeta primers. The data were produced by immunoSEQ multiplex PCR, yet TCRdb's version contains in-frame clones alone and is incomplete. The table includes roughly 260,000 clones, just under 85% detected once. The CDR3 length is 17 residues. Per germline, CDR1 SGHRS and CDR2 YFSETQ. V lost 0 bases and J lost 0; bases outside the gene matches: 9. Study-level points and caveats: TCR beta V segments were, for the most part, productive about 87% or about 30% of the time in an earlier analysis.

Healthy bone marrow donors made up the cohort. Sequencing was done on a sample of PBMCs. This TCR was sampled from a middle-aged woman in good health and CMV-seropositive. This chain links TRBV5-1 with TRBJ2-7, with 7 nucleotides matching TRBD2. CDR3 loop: CASSLGPSGMNSYEQYF. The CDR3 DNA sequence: TGCGCCAGCAGCTTGGGACCGAGCGGGATGAACTCCTACGAGCAGTACTTC. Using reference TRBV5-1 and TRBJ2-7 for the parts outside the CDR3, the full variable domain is KAGVTQTPRYLIKTRGQQVTLSCSPISGHRSVSWYQQTPGQGLQFLFEYFSETQRNKGNFPGRFSGRQFSNSRSEMNVSTLELGDSALYLCASSLGPSGMNSYEQYFGPGTRLTVT.